This TCR beta chain appears in the sequencing data of a study of T cell responses to AZD1222 COVID-19 vaccine. General study findings and limits: Spike-specific TCR breadth and depth both grew after two AZD1222 doses. There were repertoire samples only from the period after the peak T cell response. It was only 6 or 7 AZD1222 recipients who were seropositive at baseline. It should be noted that donors were predominantly white British and more often female, and clonal diversity was possibly underestimated.

Profiled with immunoSEQ multiplex PCR; TCRdb holds only in-frame clones, not every one. The sample comprises about 59,000 clones, approximately 92% of which are singletons, and under 6.5% rests with the top ten. Of note for this clone: What it binds is unknown.

The input for sequencing was peripheral blood, taken 28 days after the second AZD1222 dose. This clonotype was obtained from an adult who received the AZD1222 COVID-19 vaccine.

The CDR3 bases are TGTGCCACCAGTAGGAGGGACACAGATACGCAGTATTTT. Translating gives CATSRRDTDTQYF. The chain has TRBV15 and TRBJ2-3, with a tentative D call TRBD2 (6 bases). The V and J ends lost 6 bases and 2 bases respectively, with 9 bases between them. Looked up from germline, CDR1 is LNHNV and CDR2 is YYDKDF (reference sequence). The CDR3 has 13 residues.